Listed below are T cell receptor beta chains from one sample, sequenced in a study of cytotoxic CD8 clonotypes in ibrutinib-treated CLL. The data were produced by immunoSEQ multiplex PCR, yet TCRdb's version contains in-frame clones alone and is incomplete. The table has around 310,000 clones, about 80% seen once. The sample here was PBMCs, taken before ibrutinib treatment. These receptors came from a human donor with chronic lymphocytic leukemia. Both conserved end residues are part of each CDR3. The D gene is left open where the match is weak. Size is omitted from some rows. Given values are once, few, many or a class for expanded clones.

TRBD1	TRBV7-6	.	TRBJ2-7	TGTGCCAGCAGCGCACAGGGGGCCAATACACACGAGCAGTACTTC	CASSAQGANTHEQYF
.	TRBV7-9	.	TRBJ2-7	TGTGCCAGCAGCTTAGATGGGAACTCCTACGAGCAGTACTTC	CASSLDGNSYEQYF
.	TRBV7-9	.	TRBJ2-1	TGTGCCAGCAGCAGAGCGGGTCCCAGCTCCTACAATGAGCAGTTCTTC	CASSRAGPSSYNEQFF
TRBD2	TRBV4-3	.	TRBJ2-5	TGCGCCAGCAGCCAGGGGACTGGGCGGCACGGGAGGCAAGAGACCCAGTACTTC	CASSQGTGRHGRQETQYF
.	TRBV7-9	.	TRBJ1-2	TGTGCCAGCAGCCCCGACGGAACTAACTATGGCTACACCTTC	CASSPDGTNYGYTF
TRBD2	TRBV19	.	TRBJ2-7	TGTGCCAGTAGTACCAGAGCGGGAGGGACCTACGAGCAGTACTTC	CASSTRAGGTYEQYF
TRBD2	TRBV11-2	.	TRBJ2-7	TGTGCCAGCAGCAGAAGCGGGAGAAACGAGCAGTACTTC	CASSRSGRNEQYF
.	TRBV12-5	.	TRBJ2-7	TGTGCTAGTGGTTTCACAGGTTCCTACGAGCAGTACTTC	CASGFTGSYEQYF
TRBD1	TRBV2	.	TRBJ2-7	TGTGCCAGCACCACCCGGGACAGGGGAACCTACGAGCAGTACTTC	CASTTRDRGTYEQYF
.	TRBV7-8	.	TRBJ2-5	TGTGCCAGCAGCTTAGGCGTAAGGGAGACCCAGTACTTC	CASSLGVRETQYF
.	TRBV27	.	TRBJ2-7	TGTGCCAGCAGTTTATCATTCGGCTACGAGCAGTACTTC	CASSLSFGYEQYF
.	TRBV29-1	once	TRBJ1-3	TGCAGCGTTGTACTTCGGGGTCGGGGGGGAAACACCATATATTTT	CSVVLRGRGGNTIYF
TRBD2	TRBV10-3	.	TRBJ2-5	TGTGCCATCTCAGGGCGGGAGAAAGAGACCCAGTACTTC	CAISGREKETQYF
TRBD2	TRBV5-1	.	TRBJ2-1	TGCGCCAGCAGCTTGGTGCCTAGCGGGCAATCCTACAATGAGCAGTTCTTC	CASSLVPSGQSYNEQFF
.	TRBV10-3	.	TRBJ2-7	TGTGCCATCAGTGAGTCATTTAGCAGCTACGAGCAGTACTTC	CAISESFSSYEQYF
.	TRBV4-3	.	TRBJ1-2	TGCGCCAGCAGCCCTTACCAGGGGCCGAACTATGGCTACACCTTC	CASSPYQGPNYGYTF
.	TRBV10-3	.	TRBJ2-7	TGTGCCATCAGTGAGTCGACTCGCAGTTCCTACGAGCAGTACTTC	CAISESTRSSYEQYF
.	TRBV19	.	TRBJ2-7	TGTGCCAGTAGTATTGGTGGGAAGCCCTACGAGCAGTACTTC	CASSIGGKPYEQYF
.	TRBV19	.	TRBJ2-7	TGTGCCAGTAGTATAAGTCGACAGGACGAGCAGTACTTC	CASSISRQDEQYF
TRBD2	TRBV7-9	.	TRBJ2-1	TGTGCCAGCAGCCAGGTAGCGGGAGTAAAGTTCTTC	CASSQVAGVKFF
.	TRBV28	.	TRBJ2-5	TGTGCCAGCAGTTTTGTTCATGATCAAGAGACCCAGTACTTC	CASSFVHDQETQYF
.	TRBV7-9	.	TRBJ2-1	TGTGCCAGCAGCTCTAGCCGGTCTTTCAATGAGCAGTTCTTC	CASSSSRSFNEQFF
TRBD2	TRBV7-2	.	TRBJ2-7	TGTGCCAGCAGCCGAACGACTAGCGGGAGATCAGAATCCTACGAGCAGTACTTC	CASSRTTSGRSESYEQYF
.	TRBV18	few	TRBJ1-1	TGTGCCAGCTCACCACCGGTAGGGGTGACTGAAGCTTTCTTT	CASSPPVGVTEAFF
TRBD1	TRBV4-2	.	TRBJ2-5	TGTGCCAGCAGCCAAGGGACAGGGGGCTCAGAGACCCAGTACTTC	CASSQGTGGSETQYF
.	TRBV6-6	.	TRBJ1-3	TGTGCCAGCAGTTACACGAATGGCCTTTCGGGAAACACCATATATTTT	CASSYTNGLSGNTIYF
.	TRBV19	.	TRBJ1-2	TGTGCCAGTAGTATAGATCGTAGAGACACTCTCATCTATGGCTACACCTTC	CASSIDRRDTLIYGYTF
TRBD2	TRBV7-8	.	TRBJ2-7	TGTGCCAGCAGGCCACCGGGACTAGCGCTCCGCGAGCAGTACTTC	CASRPPGLALREQYF
TRBD2	TRBV11-3	few	TRBJ2-7	TGTGCCAGCAGCTTAGGCGGGAGTAGAGAGCAGTACTTC	CASSLGGSREQYF
.	TRBV6-1	.	TRBJ2-7	TGTGCCAGCAGTGAAGTCTCAGGATCCTACGAGCAGTACTTC	CASSEVSGSYEQYF
.	TRBV25-1	.	TRBJ2-2	TGTGCCAGCAGTGATACCGGGGAGCTGTTTTTT	CASSDTGELFF
TRBD1	TRBV7-2	.	TRBJ2-7	TGTGCCAGCAGCAGGGACAGTGCCTCCTACGAGCAGTACTTC	CASSRDSASYEQYF
.	TRBV5-1	.	TRBJ2-1	TGCGCCAGCAGCTTGGGGCTAGCGAACTCCAATGAGCAGTTCTTC	CASSLGLANSNEQFF
.	TRBV7-8	.	TRBJ2-7	TGTGCCAGCAGCCCAGGACTAAACTACGAGCAGTACTTC	CASSPGLNYEQYF
TRBD2	TRBV11-1	.	TRBJ2-7	TGTGCCAGCAGCTTAGCCCCGCGGGAGCCCGGCGAGCAGTACTTC	CASSLAPREPGEQYF
.	TRBV7-8	.	TRBJ2-7	TGTGCCAGCAGGAAACAGGGTGGAAACTCCTACGAGCAGTACTTC	CASRKQGGNSYEQYF
.	TRBV7-9	.	TRBJ2-7	TGTGCCAGCAGCCCTCGAACAGGGAGGCACGAGCAGTACTTC	CASSPRTGRHEQYF
.	TRBV4-1	.	TRBJ1-1	TGCGCCAGCAGCCAAGATGTAAGGAGAAAAGCTTTCTTT	CASSQDVRRKAFF
TRBD2	TRBV5-4	.	TRBJ2-7	TGTGCCAGCAGCTTGAACGGGAGGGCCGGCTACGAGCAGTACTTC	CASSLNGRAGYEQYF
TRBD2	TRBV7-2	once	TRBJ2-3	TGTGCCAGCAGCTTGGGACTAGCGGGAGGGCCGATAGATACGCAGTATTTT	CASSLGLAGGPIDTQYF
.	TRBV7-8	.	TRBJ2-7	TGTGCCAGCAGCCCCGCCCGTATTGTTGACGAGCAGTACTTC	CASSPARIVDEQYF
TRBD1	TRBV30	.	TRBJ1-5	TGTGCCTGGAGTGCGGACAGGGGGCGGAATCAGCCCCAGCATTTT	CAWSADRGRNQPQHF
.	TRBV27	.	TRBJ2-6	TGTGCCAGCAGAACAGGATTCTCTGGGGCCAACGTCCTGACTTTC	CASRTGFSGANVLTF
.	TRBV7-9	.	TRBJ2-7	TGTGCCAGCAGCTTAGTTATGGGAGGAGGGGGCTACGAGCAGTACTTC	CASSLVMGGGGYEQYF